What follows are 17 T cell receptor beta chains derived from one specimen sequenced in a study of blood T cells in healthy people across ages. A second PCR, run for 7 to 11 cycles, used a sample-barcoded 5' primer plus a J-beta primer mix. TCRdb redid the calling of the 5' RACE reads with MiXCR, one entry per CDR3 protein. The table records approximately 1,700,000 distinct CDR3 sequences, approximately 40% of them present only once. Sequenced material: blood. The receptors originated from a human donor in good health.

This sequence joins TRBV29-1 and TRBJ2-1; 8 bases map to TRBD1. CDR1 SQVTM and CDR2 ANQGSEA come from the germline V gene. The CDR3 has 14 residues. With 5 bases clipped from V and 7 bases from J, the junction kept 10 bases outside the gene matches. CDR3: CSVSRTGSLNEQFF. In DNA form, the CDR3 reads TGCAGCGTTAGCCGGACAGGGTCGTTGAATGAGCAGTTCTTC.

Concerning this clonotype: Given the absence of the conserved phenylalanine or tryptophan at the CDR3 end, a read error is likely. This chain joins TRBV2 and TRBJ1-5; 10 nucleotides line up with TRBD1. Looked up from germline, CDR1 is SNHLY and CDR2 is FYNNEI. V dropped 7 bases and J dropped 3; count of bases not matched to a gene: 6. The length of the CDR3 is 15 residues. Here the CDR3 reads CASTGQGYVNQPQHV. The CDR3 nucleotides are TGTGCCAGCACGGGACAGGGGTACGTCAATCAGCCCCAGCATGTT.

The CDR3 loop is CASSKGYPETQYF. The CDR3 nucleotides are TGTGCCAGCAGCAAGGGATATCCAGAGACCCAGTACTTC. This chain uses TRBV7-3 with TRBJ2-7; D remains unclear. The DNA end favors TRBJ2-5, so the J call may be wrong. The CDR3 loop spans 13 amino acids. The germline gives CDR1 SGHTA, CDR2 FQGTGA.

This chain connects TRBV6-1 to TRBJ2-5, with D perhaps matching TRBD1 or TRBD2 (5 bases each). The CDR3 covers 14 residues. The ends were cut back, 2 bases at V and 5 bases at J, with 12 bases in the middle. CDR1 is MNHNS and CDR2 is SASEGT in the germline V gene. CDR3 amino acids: CASSEYGRDETQYF. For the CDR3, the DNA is TGTGCCAGCAGTGAATACGGCAGGGACGAGACCCAGTACTTC.

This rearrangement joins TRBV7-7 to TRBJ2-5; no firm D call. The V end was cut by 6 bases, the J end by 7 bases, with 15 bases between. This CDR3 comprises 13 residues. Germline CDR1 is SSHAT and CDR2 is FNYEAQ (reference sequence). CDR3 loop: CASSQDGPGTQYF. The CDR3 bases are TGTGCCAGCAGTCAGGACGGACCGGGGACCCAGTACTTC.

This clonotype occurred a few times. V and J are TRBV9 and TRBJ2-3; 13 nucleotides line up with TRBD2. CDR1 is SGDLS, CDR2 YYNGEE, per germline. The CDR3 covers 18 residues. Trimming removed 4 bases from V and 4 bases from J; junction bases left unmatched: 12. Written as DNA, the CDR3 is TGTGCCAGCAGCCCATTCTCTATGGGACTAGCGGGGTCAGATACGCAGTATTTT. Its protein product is CASSPFSMGLAGSDTQYF.

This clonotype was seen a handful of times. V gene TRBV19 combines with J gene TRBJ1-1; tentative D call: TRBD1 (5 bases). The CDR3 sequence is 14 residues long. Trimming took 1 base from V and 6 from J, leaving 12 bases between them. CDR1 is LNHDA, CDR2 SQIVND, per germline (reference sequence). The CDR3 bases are TGTGCCAGTAGTATAGGGCAGGGTATCGCTGAAGCTTTCTTT. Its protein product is CASSIGQGIAEAFF.

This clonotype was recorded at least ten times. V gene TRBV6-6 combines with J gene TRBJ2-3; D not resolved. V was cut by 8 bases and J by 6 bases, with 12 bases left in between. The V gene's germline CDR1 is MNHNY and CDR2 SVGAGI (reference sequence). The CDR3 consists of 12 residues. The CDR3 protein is CASQSRPDTQYF. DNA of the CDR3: TGTGCCAGCCAGTCCCGGCCGGATACGCAGTATTTT.

The CDR3 sequence is CSVIQGARNTEAFF. The CDR3 DNA sequence: TGCAGCGTTATACAGGGGGCGCGGAACACTGAAGCTTTCTTT. This chain uses TRBV29-1 with TRBJ1-1; 9 bases map to TRBD1. V shed 5 bases and J 1 base; nucleotides not matched to a gene: 5. CDR3 size: 14 residues. The germline CDR1 and CDR2 sequences are SQVTM and ANQGSEA.

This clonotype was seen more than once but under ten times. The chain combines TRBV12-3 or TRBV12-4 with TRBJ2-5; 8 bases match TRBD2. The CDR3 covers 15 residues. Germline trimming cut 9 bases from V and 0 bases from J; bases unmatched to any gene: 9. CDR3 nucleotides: TGTGCCAGTAGTCCTCCGACTAGCGACCAAGAGACCCAGTACTTC. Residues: CASSPPTSDQETQYF.

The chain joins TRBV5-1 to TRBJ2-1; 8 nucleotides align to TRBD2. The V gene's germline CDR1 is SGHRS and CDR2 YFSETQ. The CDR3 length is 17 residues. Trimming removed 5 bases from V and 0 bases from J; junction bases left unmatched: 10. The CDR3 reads CASRSPERGSSYNEQFF. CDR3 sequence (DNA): TGCGCCAGCAGATCCCCTGAGCGGGGGAGCTCCTACAATGAGCAGTTCTTC. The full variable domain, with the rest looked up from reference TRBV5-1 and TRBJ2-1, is KAGVTQTPRYLIKTRGQQVTLSCSPISGHRSVSWYQQTPGQGLQFLFEYFSETQRNKGNFPGRFSGRQFSNSRSEMNVSTLELGDSALYLCASRSPERGSSYNEQFFGPGTRLTVL.

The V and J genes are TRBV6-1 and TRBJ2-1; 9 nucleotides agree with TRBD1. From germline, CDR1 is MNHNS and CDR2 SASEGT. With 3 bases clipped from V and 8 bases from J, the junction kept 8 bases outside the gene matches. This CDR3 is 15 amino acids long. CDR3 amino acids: CASSDRTGAMDEQFF. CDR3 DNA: TGTGCCAGCAGTGACCGGACAGGGGCGATGGATGAGCAGTTCTTC.

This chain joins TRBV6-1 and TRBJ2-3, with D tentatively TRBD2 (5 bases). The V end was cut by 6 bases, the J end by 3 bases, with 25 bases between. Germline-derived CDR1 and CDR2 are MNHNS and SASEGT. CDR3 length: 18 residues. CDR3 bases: TGTGCCAGCAGCCCTGGTTACAACGCGGGCACGGCAACAGATACGCAGTATTTT. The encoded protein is CASSPGYNAGTATDTQYF.

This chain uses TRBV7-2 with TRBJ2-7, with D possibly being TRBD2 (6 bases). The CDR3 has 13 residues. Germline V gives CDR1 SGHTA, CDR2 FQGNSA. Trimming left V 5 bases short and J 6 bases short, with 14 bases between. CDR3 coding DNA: TGTGCCAGCAGCATTCCGACTAGTTCCGAGCAGTACTTC. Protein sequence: CASSIPTSSEQYF. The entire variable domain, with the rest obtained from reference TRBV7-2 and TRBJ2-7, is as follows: GAGVSQSPSNKVTEKGKDVELRCDPISGHTALYWYRQSLGQGLEFLIYFQGNSAPDKSGLPSDRFSAERTGGSVSTLTIQRTQQEDSAVYLCASSIPTSSEQYFGPGTRLTVT.

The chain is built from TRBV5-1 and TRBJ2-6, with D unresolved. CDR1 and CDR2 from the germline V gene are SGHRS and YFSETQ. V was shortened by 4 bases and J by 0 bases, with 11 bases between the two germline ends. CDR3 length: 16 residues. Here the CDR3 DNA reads TGCGCCAGCAGCCCTCTGGATCTCTCTGGGGCCAACGTCCTGACTTTC. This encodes CASSPLDLSGANVLTF.

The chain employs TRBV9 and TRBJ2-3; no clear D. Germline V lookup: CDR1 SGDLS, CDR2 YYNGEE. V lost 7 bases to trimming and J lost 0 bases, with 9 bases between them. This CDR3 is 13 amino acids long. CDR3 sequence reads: CASGRVSTDTQYF. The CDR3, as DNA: TGTGCCAGCGGAAGGGTTAGCACAGATACGCAGTATTTT.

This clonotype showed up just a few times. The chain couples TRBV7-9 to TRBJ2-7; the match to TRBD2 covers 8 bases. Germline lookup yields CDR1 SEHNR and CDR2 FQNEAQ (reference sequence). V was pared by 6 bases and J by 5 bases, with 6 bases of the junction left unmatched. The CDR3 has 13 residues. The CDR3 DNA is TGTGCCAGCAGAGGGGGGACTAGAAACGAGCAGTACTTC. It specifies CASRGGTRNEQYF.